This T cell receptor (beta chain) was identified in a study of blood T cell repertoires in COVID-19. Study-level background: COVID-19 samples collected from the United States, Italy and Spain covered acute and convalescent phases. T cells, B-cell-depleted T cells, or PBMCs supplied cDNA or gDNA.

V shed 2 bases, J shed 9 bases, and the junction held 10 bases outside the gene matches. The length of the CDR3 is 15 residues. The germline V gene encodes CDR1 SGHDN and CDR2 FVKESK. Original processing notes: Estimated nucleated cell counts came from reference gene primer amplification. The data were produced by immunoSEQ multiplex PCR, yet TCRdb's version contains in-frame clones alone and is incomplete. V and J calls and clone size are as listed in that table; D and trimming were resolved from the DNA. The sample records hundreds of thousands of clones, roughly four fifths being singletons. This clone has only a few counts.

The J gene is TRBJ2-7, the V gene TRBV14; 10 bases agree with TRBD1. Sequenced: peripheral blood. This receptor was obtained from a woman aged 80 or over with acute or convalescent COVID-19. CDR3 region: CASSQQTGGGVGQYF. The CDR3 DNA follows: TGTGCCAGCAGCCAACAGACAGGGGGCGGAGTTGGGCAGTACTTC. The full variable domain, completed using reference TRBV14 and TRBJ2-7, is EAGVTQFPSHSVIEKGQTVTLRCDPISGHDNLYWYRRVMGKEIKFLLHFVKESKQDESGMPNNRFLAERTGGTYSTLKVQPAELEDSGVYFCASSQQTGGGVGQYFGPGTRLTVT.